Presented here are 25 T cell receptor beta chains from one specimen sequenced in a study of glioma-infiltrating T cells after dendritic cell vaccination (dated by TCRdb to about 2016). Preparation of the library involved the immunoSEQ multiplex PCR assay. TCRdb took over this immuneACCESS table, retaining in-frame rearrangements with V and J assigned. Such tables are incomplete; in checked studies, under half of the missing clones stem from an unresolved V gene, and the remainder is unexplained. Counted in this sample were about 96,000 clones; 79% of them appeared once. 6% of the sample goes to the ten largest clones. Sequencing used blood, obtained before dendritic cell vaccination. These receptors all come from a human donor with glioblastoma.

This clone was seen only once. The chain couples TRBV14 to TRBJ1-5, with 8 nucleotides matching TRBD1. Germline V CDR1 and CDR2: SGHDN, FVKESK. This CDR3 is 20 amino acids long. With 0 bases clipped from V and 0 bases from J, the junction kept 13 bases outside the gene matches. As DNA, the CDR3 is TGTGCCAGCAGCCAAGACGGGACAGGAGGACTTACCCATAGCAATCAGCCCCAGCATTTT. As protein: CASSQDGTGGLTHSNQPQHF.

The CDR3, as DNA: TGTGCCAGTACCCCGACTAGCGGGAGCAACAATGAGCAGTTCTTC. Its protein product is CASTPTSGSNNEQFF. The chain joins TRBV19 to TRBJ2-1, with 12 bases that match TRBD2. Germline V gene data show CDR1 as LNHDA and CDR2 as SQIVND (reference sequence). This CDR3 contains 15 residues. V shed 7 bases, J shed 5 bases, and the junction held 6 bases outside the gene matches. The complete variable domain, with remaining parts taken from reference TRBV19 and TRBJ2-1, reads DGGITQSPKYLFRKEGQNVTLSCEQNLNHDAMYWYRQDPGQGLRLIYYSQIVNDFQKGDIAEGYSVSREKKESFPLTVTSAQKNPTAFYLCASTPTSGSNNEQFFGPGTRLTVL.

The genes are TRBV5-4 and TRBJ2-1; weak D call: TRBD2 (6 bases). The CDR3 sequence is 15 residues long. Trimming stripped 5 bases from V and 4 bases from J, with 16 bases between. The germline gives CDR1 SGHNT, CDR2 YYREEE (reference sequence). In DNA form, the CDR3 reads TGTGCCAGCAGGTTGAGACTAGGCGGTTACAATGAGCAGTTCTTC. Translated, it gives CASRLRLGGYNEQFF.

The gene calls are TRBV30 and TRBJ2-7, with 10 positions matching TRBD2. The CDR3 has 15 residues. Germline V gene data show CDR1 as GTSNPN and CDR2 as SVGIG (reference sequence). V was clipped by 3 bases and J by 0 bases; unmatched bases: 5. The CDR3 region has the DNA TGTGCCTGGAGCGTCGCTAGCGGGAGCTCCTACGAGCAGTACTTC. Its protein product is CAWSVASGSSYEQYF.

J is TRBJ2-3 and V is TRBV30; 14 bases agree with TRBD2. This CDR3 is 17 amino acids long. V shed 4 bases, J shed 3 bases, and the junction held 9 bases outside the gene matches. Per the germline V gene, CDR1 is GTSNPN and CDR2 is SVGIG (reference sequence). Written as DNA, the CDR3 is TGTGCCTGGATCCTCGGGACTAGCGGGAGTGGAACAGATACGCAGTATTTT. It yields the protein CAWILGTSGSGTDTQYF.

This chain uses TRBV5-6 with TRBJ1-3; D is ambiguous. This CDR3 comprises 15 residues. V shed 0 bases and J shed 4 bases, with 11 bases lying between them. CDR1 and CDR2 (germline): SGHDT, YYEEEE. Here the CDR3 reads CASSLGRSPGNTIYF. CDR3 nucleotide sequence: TGTGCCAGCAGCTTGGGGAGGTCCCCAGGAAACACCATATATTTT.

The CDR3 protein is CATSDRQVGEQYF. In DNA form, the CDR3 reads TGTGCCACCTCAGATCGACAGGTCGGGGAGCAGTACTTC. This chain joins TRBV19 and TRBJ2-5, with D perhaps matching TRBD1 (6 bases). The V and J ends lost 10 bases and 11 bases respectively, with 23 bases between them. From germline, CDR1 is LNHDA and CDR2 SQIVND (reference sequence). This CDR3 comprises 13 residues.

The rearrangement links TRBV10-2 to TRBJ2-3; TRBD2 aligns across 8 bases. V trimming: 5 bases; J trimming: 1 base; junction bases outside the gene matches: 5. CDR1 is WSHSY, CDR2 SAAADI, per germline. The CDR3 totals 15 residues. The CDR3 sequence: CASSYSGARTDTQYF. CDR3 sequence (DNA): TGCGCCAGCAGTTATAGCGGGGCCCGCACAGATACGCAGTATTTT.

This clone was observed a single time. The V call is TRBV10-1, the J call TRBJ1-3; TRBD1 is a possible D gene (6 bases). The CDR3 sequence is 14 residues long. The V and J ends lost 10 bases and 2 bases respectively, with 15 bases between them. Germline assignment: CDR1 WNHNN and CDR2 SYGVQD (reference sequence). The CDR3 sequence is CAIYREEAGNTIYF. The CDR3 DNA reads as TGCGCCATCTACAGGGAAGAAGCTGGAAACACCATATATTTT.

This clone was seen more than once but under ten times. The CDR3 sequence is CASSSVSGGPAGELFF. CDR3 DNA sequence: TGTGCCAGCAGCTCGGTCTCGGGGGGGCCTGCCGGGGAGCTGTTTTTT. J is TRBJ2-2 and V is TRBV11-2; 8 bases match TRBD2. Germline CDR1 SGHAT, CDR2 FQNNGV. This CDR3 is built from 16 residues. Trimming cost V 4 bases and J 6 bases; bases outside gene matches: 10. The full variable domain, in which reference TRBV11-2 and TRBJ2-2 provide the parts outside the CDR3, is EAGVAQSPRYKIIEKRQSVAFWCNPISGHATLYWYQQILGQGPKLLIQFQNNGVVDDSQLPKDRFSAERLKGVDSTLKIQPAKLEDSAVYLCASSSVSGGPAGELFFGEGSRLTVL.

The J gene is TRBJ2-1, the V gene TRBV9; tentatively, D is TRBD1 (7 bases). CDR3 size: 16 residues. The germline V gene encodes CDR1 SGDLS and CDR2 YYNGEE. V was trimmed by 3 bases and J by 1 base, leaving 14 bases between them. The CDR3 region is CASSALTGTSYNEQFF. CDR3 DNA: TGTGCCAGCAGCGCATTGACAGGGACTTCCTACAATGAGCAGTTCTTC.

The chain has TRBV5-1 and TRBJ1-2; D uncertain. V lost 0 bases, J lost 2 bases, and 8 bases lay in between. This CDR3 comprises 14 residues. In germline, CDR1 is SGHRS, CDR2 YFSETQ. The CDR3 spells CASSLAVSNYGYTF. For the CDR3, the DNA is TGCGCCAGCAGCTTGGCCGTGTCCAACTATGGCTACACCTTC.

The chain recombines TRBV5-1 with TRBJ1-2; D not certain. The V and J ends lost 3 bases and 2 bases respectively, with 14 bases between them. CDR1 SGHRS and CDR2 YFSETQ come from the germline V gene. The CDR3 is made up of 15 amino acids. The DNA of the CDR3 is TGCGCCAGCAGCTATGGACGGACTACCAACTATGGCTACACCTTC. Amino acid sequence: CASSYGRTTNYGYTF.

In DNA form, the CDR3 reads TGTGCCAGCAGCCAAGAGACTAGCGGAGGGCCCGAGCAGTACTTC. Its protein is CASSQETSGGPEQYF. The V gene is TRBV4-2, the J gene TRBJ2-7; TRBD2 agrees at 9 bases. The germline V gene has CDR1 LGHNA and CDR2 YNFKEQ. V shed 0 bases, J shed 6 bases, and the junction held 6 bases outside the gene matches. The CDR3 loop spans 15 amino acids.

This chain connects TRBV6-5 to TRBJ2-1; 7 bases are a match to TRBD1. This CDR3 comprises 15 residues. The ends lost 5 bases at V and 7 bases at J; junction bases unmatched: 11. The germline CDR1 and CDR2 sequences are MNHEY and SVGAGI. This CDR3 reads CASSLQGDDENEQFF. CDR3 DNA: TGTGCCAGCAGTCTCCAGGGGGATGATGAGAATGAGCAGTTCTTC.

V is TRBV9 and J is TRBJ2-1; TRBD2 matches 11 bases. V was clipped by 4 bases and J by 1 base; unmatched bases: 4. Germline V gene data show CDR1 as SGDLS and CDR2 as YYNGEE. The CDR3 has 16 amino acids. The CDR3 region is CASSPRLAGSYNEQFF. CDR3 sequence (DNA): TGTGCCAGCAGCCCACGACTAGCGGGGTCCTACAATGAGCAGTTCTTC.

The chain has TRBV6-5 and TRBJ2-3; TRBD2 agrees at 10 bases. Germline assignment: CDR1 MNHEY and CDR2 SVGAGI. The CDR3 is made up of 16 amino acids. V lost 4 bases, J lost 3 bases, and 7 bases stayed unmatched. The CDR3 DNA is TGTGCCAGCAGTTCCAGGGCTAGCGGGAGTACAGATACGCAGTATTTT. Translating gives CASSSRASGSTDTQYF.

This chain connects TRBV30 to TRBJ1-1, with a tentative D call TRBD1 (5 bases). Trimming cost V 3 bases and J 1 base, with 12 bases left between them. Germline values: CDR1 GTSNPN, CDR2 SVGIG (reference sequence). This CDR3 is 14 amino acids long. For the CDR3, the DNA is TGTGCCTGGAGCGTCTTGACAGCGAACACTGAAGCTTTCTTT. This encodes CAWSVLTANTEAFF.

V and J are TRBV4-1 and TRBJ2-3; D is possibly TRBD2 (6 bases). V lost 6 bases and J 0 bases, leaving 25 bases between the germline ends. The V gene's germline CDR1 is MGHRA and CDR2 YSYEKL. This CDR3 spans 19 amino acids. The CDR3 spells CASRSGGGNPLASTDTQYF. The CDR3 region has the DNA TGCGCCAGCAGAAGCGGTGGCGGGAACCCGCTCGCTAGCACAGATACGCAGTATTTT.

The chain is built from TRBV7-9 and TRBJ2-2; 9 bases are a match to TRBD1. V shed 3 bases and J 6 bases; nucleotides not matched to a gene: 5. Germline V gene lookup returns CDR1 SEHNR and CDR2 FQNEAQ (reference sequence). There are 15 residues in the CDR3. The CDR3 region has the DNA TGTGCCAGCAGCTTGGACAGGGGTCTTCCCGGGGAGCTGTTTTTT. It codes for CASSLDRGLPGELFF.

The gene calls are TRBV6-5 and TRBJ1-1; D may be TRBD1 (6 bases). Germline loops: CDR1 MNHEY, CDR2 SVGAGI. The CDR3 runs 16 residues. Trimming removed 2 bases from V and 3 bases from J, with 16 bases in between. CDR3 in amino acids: CASSYGGTGSHTEAFF. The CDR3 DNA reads TGTGCCAGCAGTTACGGGGGCACAGGGTCTCACACTGAAGCTTTCTTT.

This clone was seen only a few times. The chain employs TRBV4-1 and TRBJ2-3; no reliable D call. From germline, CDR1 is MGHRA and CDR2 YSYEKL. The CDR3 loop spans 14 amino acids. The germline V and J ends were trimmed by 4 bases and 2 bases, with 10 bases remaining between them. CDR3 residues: CASSLYTDTDTQYF. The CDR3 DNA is TGCGCCAGCAGCCTCTATACAGACACAGATACGCAGTATTTT.

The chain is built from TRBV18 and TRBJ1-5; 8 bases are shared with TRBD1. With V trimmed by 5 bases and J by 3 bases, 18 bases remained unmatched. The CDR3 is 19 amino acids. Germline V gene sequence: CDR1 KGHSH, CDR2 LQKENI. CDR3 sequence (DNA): TGTGCCAGCTCATCTATAACGCCGGGACAGGTTGGATCCAATCAGCCCCAGCATTTT. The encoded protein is CASSSITPGQVGSNQPQHF.

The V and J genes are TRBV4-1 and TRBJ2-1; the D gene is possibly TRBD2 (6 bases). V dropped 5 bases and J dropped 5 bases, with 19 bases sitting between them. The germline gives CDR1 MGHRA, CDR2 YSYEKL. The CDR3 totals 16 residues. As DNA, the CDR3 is TGCGCCAGCAGCAGCCTAAGTCCGGGACTCCACAATGAGCAGTTCTTC. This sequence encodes CASSSLSPGLHNEQFF.

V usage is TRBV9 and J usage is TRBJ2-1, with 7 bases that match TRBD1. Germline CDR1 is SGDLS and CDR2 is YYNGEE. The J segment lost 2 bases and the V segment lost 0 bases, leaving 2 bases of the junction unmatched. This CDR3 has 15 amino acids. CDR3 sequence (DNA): TGTGCCAGCAGCGTAGGTCAGGGGGCCTACAATGAGCAGTTCTTC. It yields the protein CASSVGQGAYNEQFF.